This T cell receptor (beta chain) came from a study of cytomegalovirus exposure and HLA in healthy donors. Study-level information: Counted in an early data release were about 85 million unique TCRs from HLA-typed donors. Membership in the Caucasian-associated ancestry cluster was found for approximately 85% of 350 to 450 genotyped donors. General observations from the study: Serostatus for CMV was the only available immune exposure information.

PCR employed 60 Vbeta and 13 Jbeta primers. Repertoires were generated with immunoSEQ multiplex PCR, while TCRdb's copy carries only in-frame clones and drops some. The sample has about 82,000 clones, 70% to 90% seen once; the top ten hold under 2.5%. CDR3 length: 15 amino acids. From germline, CDR1 is SGHAT and CDR2 FQNNGV. The ends were cut back, 3 bases at V and 0 bases at J, with 12 bases in the middle. For this clone: What it binds is unknown.

The source of this sequence is a young man in good health and CMV-seronegative. The gene calls are TRBV11-2 and TRBJ2-7, with a tentative D call TRBD1 (6 bases). The sequenced sample was PBMCs. The CDR3 reads CASSFPDRSSYEQYF. The CDR3, as DNA: TGTGCCAGCAGCTTCCCAGACAGGAGCTCCTACGAGCAGTACTTC.